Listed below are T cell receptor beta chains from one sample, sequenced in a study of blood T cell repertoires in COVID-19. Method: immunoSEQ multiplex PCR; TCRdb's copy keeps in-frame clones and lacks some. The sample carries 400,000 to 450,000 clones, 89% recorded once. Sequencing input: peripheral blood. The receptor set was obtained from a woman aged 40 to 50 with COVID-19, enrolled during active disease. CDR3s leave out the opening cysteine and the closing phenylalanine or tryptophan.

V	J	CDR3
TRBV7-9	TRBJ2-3	ASSLGSSGRTRTDTQY
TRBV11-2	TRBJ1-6	ASSLQGSSYNSPLH
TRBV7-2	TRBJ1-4	ASSLARTNEKLF
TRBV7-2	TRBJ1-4	ASSLVKGQGEKLF
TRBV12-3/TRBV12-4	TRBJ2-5	ASSYRETQY
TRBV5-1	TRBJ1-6	ASSLDSPSSYNSPLH
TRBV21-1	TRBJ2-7	ASSRQETYEQY
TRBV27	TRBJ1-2	ASSSPEQVATHGYT
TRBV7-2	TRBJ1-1	ASSLFWTGSTEAF
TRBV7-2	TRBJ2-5	ASSVSIGVGAAETQY
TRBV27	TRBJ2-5	ASSLQSGRARGETQY
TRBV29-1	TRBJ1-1	SVHGQPNTEAF
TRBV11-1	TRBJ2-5	ASASVPWTVKGNQY
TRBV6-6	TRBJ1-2	ASSSIQDSHYGYT
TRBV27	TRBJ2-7	ASSLRDSVSEQY
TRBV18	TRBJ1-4	ASSRTGRDEKLF
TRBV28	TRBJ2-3	ASSETGGGTSTDTQY
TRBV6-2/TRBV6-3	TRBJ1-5	ASSYYDRPRGQPQH
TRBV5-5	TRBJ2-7	ASRLLGQTEQY
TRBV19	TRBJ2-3	ATGLGEADTQY
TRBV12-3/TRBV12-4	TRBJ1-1	ASSRRVTEAF
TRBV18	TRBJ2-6	ASSLTGANVLT
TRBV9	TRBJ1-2	ASSVEALSYGYT
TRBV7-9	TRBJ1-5	ASSLGTGGNQPQH
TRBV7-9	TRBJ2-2	ASSRLGLQAVGELF
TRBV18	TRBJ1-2	ASSPFDRDYGYT
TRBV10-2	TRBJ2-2	ASSPRGTTGELF
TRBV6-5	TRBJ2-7	ATQFNRLAAYEQY
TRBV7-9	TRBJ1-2	ASSLGREGNYGYT
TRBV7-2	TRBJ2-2	ASSPGTVSGELF
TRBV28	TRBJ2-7	ASSLRQGVSYEQY
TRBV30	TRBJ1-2	AWSGRLGYT
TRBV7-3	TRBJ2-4	ASSLRLAGGADIQY
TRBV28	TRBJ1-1	AHAGGPLNTEAF
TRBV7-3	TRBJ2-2	ASSTKGQGISTGELF
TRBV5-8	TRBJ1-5	ASSLRQNQPQH
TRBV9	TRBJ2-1	ASSARGTSGGHNEQF
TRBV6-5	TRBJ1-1	ASSYRGGVNTEAF
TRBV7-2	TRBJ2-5	ASSFGVQGETQY
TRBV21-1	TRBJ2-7	ASTRPRYEQY
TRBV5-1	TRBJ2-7	ASSLVRGKAYEQY
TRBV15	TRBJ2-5	ATSRGEETQY
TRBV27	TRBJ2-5	ASSLGTGKETQY
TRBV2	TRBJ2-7	ASLQGQVSYEQY
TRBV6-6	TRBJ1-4	ASSPPGGGSTNEKLF
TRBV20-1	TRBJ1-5	SASNQGQYSNQPQH
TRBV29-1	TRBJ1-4	SVCPGGVSEKLF
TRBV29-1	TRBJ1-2	SVRTGDYGYT
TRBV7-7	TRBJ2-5	ASSSRGSPETQY
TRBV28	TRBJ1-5	ASSLAGGDGQPQH
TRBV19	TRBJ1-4	ASRRDRGNEKLF
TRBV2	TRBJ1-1	ASRGGAAKDTEAF
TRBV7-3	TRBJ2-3	ASSPFPSGRTSTDTQY
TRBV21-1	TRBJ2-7	ASSKSGTSGLYEQY
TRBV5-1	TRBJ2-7	ASSSTGTGGEQY